The 27 T cell receptor beta chains listed next were all sequenced from one sample in a study of blood T cell repertoires in COVID-19. Clones were sequenced by immunoSEQ multiplex PCR, and TCRdb holds only the in-frame ones, with some missing. Counted here are 120,000 or so clones, about 87% occurring once; the ten biggest clones make up around 2.1%. The specimen sequenced was peripheral blood. These receptors were obtained from a woman aged 50 to 65 with acute or convalescent COVID-19.

This clone was counted between two and nine times. The V gene is TRBV27, the J gene TRBJ2-7; D is perhaps TRBD2 (6 bases). The CDR3 contains 15 residues. CDR1 and CDR2 from the germline V gene are MNHEY and SMNVEV (reference sequence). The V end lost 3 bases, the J end lost 1 base, and 13 bases lay between the germline ends. CDR3 bases: TGTGCCAGCAGTTTTGCGGGGCCCCCATCCTACGAGCAGTACTTC. Translated: CASSFAGPPSYEQYF.

Turning to this clone: Other DNA sequences of this sample code for an identical CDR3. This sequence joins TRBV18 and TRBJ2-5; D remains ambiguous. The CDR3 runs 13 residues. Germline CDR1 and CDR2: KGHSH and LQKENI. Trimming pared 1 base from V and 3 bases from J, leaving 6 bases between. CDR3 sequence reads: CASSPRQEETQYF. In DNA form, the CDR3 reads TGTGCCAGCTCACCACGGCAGGAAGAGACCCAGTACTTC.

This chain connects TRBV11-2 to TRBJ1-2; 8 bases agree with TRBD1. The CDR3 length is 14 residues. V shed 4 bases and J 4 bases; nucleotides not matched to a gene: 5. Germline values: CDR1 SGHAT, CDR2 FQNNGV. Here the CDR3 DNA reads TGTGCCAGCAGCTCAGACAGGGGCCGCTATGGCTACACCTTC. Amino acid sequence: CASSSDRGRYGYTF.

The chain is built from TRBV9 and TRBJ1-2; 12 positions match TRBD1. V gave up 2 bases and J gave up 4 bases; unmatched junction bases: 3. Germline CDR1 and CDR2: SGDLS and YYNGEE. The CDR3 has 15 residues. The DNA of the CDR3 is TGTGCCAGCAGCGTGGGACAGGGGGCCTTCTATGGCTACACCTTC. This translates into CASSVGQGAFYGYTF.

CDR3: CASSLRQGDTEAFF. DNA of the CDR3: TGTGCCAGCAGCTTACGACAGGGGGACACTGAAGCTTTCTTT. The chain employs TRBV7-9 and TRBJ1-1, with 9 nucleotides matching TRBD1. There are 14 residues in the CDR3. Trimming cost V 2 bases and J 3 bases; bases outside gene matches: 1. CDR1 and CDR2 (germline): SEHNR, FQNEAQ (reference sequence).

The chain has TRBV27 and TRBJ1-5; TRBD1 matches at 10 bases. CDR3 length: 15 residues. V was clipped by 4 bases and J by 4 bases; unmatched bases: 4. Looked up from germline, CDR1 is MNHEY and CDR2 is SMNVEV (reference sequence). The DNA for the CDR3 is TGTGCCAGCAGTTCGGACAGGGGGACGAATCAGCCCCAGCATTTT. Translating gives CASSSDRGTNQPQHF.

The gene calls are TRBV6-4 and TRBJ2-1; the D is unclear. The CDR3 spans 13 residues. Looked up from germline, CDR1 is MRHNA and CDR2 is SNTAGT. Trimming took 10 bases from V and 3 from J, leaving 13 bases between them. CDR3 in DNA: TGTGCCACCCAGGATGGCCTCTACAATGAGCAGTTCTTC. Its translation: CATQDGLYNEQFF.

This clone turned up a few times. The gene calls are TRBV5-1 and TRBJ2-7; 11 bases are a match to TRBD1. CDR3 length equals 15 residues. Germline V gene lookup returns CDR1 SGHRS and CDR2 YFSETQ. V gave up 6 bases and J gave up 2 bases; unmatched junction bases: 7. The CDR3 loop is CASTPGQGATYEQYF. Written as DNA, the CDR3 is TGCGCCAGCACCCCCGGACAGGGGGCCACCTACGAGCAGTACTTC.

The table lists this clone with a count of one. This sequence joins TRBV19 and TRBJ1-6; D may be TRBD1 (5 bases). CDR3 length: 14 residues. CDR1 and CDR2 (germline): LNHDA, SQIVND (reference sequence). V dropped 4 bases and J dropped 7 bases, with 11 bases sitting between them. The CDR3 DNA reads as TGTGCCAGTAGTAGGGGGGTTCAAAATTCACCCCTCCACTTT. Protein product: CASSRGVQNSPLHF.

The rearrangement uses TRBV30 and TRBJ1-1, with D unclear. The germline V gene has CDR1 GTSNPN and CDR2 SVGIG (reference sequence). This CDR3 comprises 11 residues. Trimming shortened V by 0 bases and J by 5 bases, and 4 bases separated the two germline ends. This chain's CDR3 is CAWSVPTEAFF. The CDR3 DNA reads TGTGCCTGGAGTGTCCCAACTGAAGCTTTCTTT.

The chain links TRBV6-2 or TRBV6-3 to TRBJ1-2; TRBD1 aligns across 8 bases. J gave up 4 bases and V 5 bases, and 9 bases lay outside the gene matches. Germline V lookup: CDR1 MNHEY, CDR2 SVGEGT. The CDR3 consists of 15 residues. The chain's CDR3 is CASSPQGQGLYGYTF. The CDR3 nucleotides read TGTGCCAGCAGTCCCCAAGGACAGGGCCTCTATGGCTACACCTTC.

This chain links TRBV6-1 with TRBJ2-7; tentatively, D is TRBD1 (6 bases). The CDR3 contains 15 residues. V shed 0 bases and J shed 3 bases, with 12 bases lying between them. Germline CDR1 MNHNS, CDR2 SASEGT. The CDR3 spells CASSEANGQNYEQYF. CDR3 nucleotide sequence: TGTGCCAGCAGTGAAGCGAATGGACAGAACTACGAGCAGTACTTC.

This rearrangement joins TRBV9 to TRBJ2-1; 9 bases agree with TRBD2. The germline CDR1 and CDR2 sequences are SGDLS and YYNGEE. The CDR3 extends over 12 amino acids. The ends lost 6 bases at V and 6 bases at J; junction bases unmatched: 1. The CDR3 here is CASKAGGNEQFF. The CDR3 region has the DNA TGTGCCAGCAAAGCGGGAGGCAATGAGCAGTTCTTC.

This chain links TRBV15 with TRBJ2-3; weak D call: TRBD1 (6 bases). V was cut by 2 bases and J by 2 bases, with 11 bases left in between. This CDR3 contains 15 residues. CDR1 and CDR2 from the germline V gene are LNHNV and YYDKDF (reference sequence). The CDR3 coding sequence is TGTGCCACCAGCAGACTCCGGGACACCACAGATACGCAGTATTTT. Translating gives CATSRLRDTTDTQYF.

The chain employs TRBV3-1 (or the pseudogene TRBV3-2) and TRBJ1-1, with D tentatively TRBD1 (5 bases). This CDR3 region has 13 residues. The V and J ends lost 3 bases and 5 bases respectively, with 10 bases between them. Germline-derived CDR1 and CDR2 are LGHDT and YNNKEL (reference sequence). Written as DNA, the CDR3 is TGTGCCAGCAGCCATCGCGGGGGAACTGAAGCTTTCTTT. This gives the protein CASSHRGGTEAFF.

V gene TRBV18 combines with J gene TRBJ2-2, with D unresolved. V lost 0 bases and J 4 bases, leaving 6 bases between the germline ends. The CDR3 runs to 14 residues. Germline CDR1 reads KGHSH; CDR2 reads LQKENI. CDR3: CASSPPETTGELFF. The CDR3 DNA follows: TGTGCCAGCTCACCACCGGAGACCACCGGGGAGCTGTTTTTT.

In its sample, this clone was seen many times. The gene calls are TRBV2 and TRBJ1-2; possibly TRBD1 for D (5 bases). Trimming cost V 5 bases and J 0 bases, with 7 bases left between them. CDR1 and CDR2 from the germline V gene are SNHLY and FYNNEI. The CDR3 has 13 residues. This CDR3 is CASSRTTNYGYTF. In nucleotides, the CDR3 is TGTGCCAGCAGTCGGACAACTAACTATGGCTACACCTTC.

The chain recombines TRBV10-3 with TRBJ2-1; the match to TRBD2 covers 9 bases. This CDR3 comprises 16 residues. V shed 0 bases and J 4 bases; nucleotides not matched to a gene: 4. CDR1 and CDR2 (germline): ENHRY, SYGVKD. The CDR3 sequence: CAISESSGRSYNEQFF. The CDR3 nucleotides are TGTGCCATCAGTGAGTCTAGCGGGAGATCTTACAATGAGCAGTTCTTC.

This chain links TRBV6-6 with TRBJ2-7, with 7 bases lining up with TRBD2. V shed 3 bases and J 2 bases; nucleotides not matched to a gene: 4. The CDR3 loop spans 14 amino acids. Germline-derived CDR1 and CDR2 are MNHNY and SVGAGI (reference sequence). The CDR3: CASSYAGETYEQYF. The CDR3 DNA reads as TGTGCCAGCAGTTATGCGGGGGAGACCTACGAGCAGTACTTC.

This rearrangement joins TRBV30 to TRBJ1-5; TRBD1 is a possible D gene (6 bases). This CDR3 has 13 residues. Per germline, CDR1 GTSNPN and CDR2 SVGIG (reference sequence). Trimming took 2 bases from V and 4 from J, leaving 9 bases between them. This CDR3 is CAWSLQGNQPQHF. CDR3 nucleotide sequence: TGTGCCTGGAGTTTACAGGGTAATCAGCCCCAGCATTTT.

This clone came up once. The gene calls are TRBV9 and TRBJ2-7, with 8 bases fitting TRBD2. The CDR3 has 15 residues. V was pared by 3 bases and J by 4 bases, with 9 bases of the junction left unmatched. Germline V gene sequence: CDR1 SGDLS, CDR2 YYNGEE. The CDR3 protein is CASSALGTRPYEQYF. CDR3 coding DNA: TGTGCCAGCAGCGCCCTCGGGACTAGACCGTACGAGCAGTACTTC.

This sequence joins TRBV30 and TRBJ1-4; D gene uncertain. The V gene lost 4 bases and the J gene lost 0 bases, with 9 bases spanning the gap. This CDR3 region has 14 residues. Germline V gene lookup returns CDR1 GTSNPN and CDR2 SVGIG (reference sequence). This CDR3 is CAWNGIATNEKLFF. CDR3 bases: TGTGCCTGGAACGGGATTGCAACTAATGAAAAACTGTTTTTT.

The chain recombines TRBV18 with TRBJ2-5; 7 nucleotides align to TRBD1. V lost 3 bases, J lost 2 bases, and 3 bases stayed unmatched. The CDR3 is 14 residues long. The germline CDR1 and CDR2 sequences are KGHSH and LQKENI. The CDR3 spells CASSPGTVQETQYF. The CDR3 nucleotides are TGTGCCAGCTCACCGGGGACAGTTCAAGAGACCCAGTACTTC.

V gene TRBV11-3 combines with J gene TRBJ1-2; D may be TRBD1 (5 bases). Germline lookup yields CDR1 SGHNT and CDR2 YENEEA. Trimming shortened V by 4 bases and J by 3 bases, and 15 bases separated the two germline ends. The CDR3 has 15 amino acids. CDR3 coding DNA: TGTGCCAGCAGCTCCAGGTCGGGGGGGTACTATGGCTACACCTTC. Amino acids: CASSSRSGGYYGYTF.

This clone was observed a single time. The chain combines TRBV10-3 with TRBJ1-1; tentatively, D is TRBD1 (5 bases). V was cut by 8 bases and J by 5 bases, with 18 bases left in between. Germline CDR1 ENHRY, CDR2 SYGVKD. The CDR3 consists of 14 residues. CDR3 amino acids: CAIRERGGVTEAFF. As DNA, the CDR3 is TGTGCCATCCGAGAAAGGGGTGGAGTGACTGAAGCTTTCTTT.

About this clone itself: The sample holds other DNA sequences that translate to the same CDR3. The CDR3 region is CASSYSRTGDTEAFF. For the CDR3, the DNA is TGTGCCAGCAGTTATTCCCGGACGGGAGACACTGAAGCTTTCTTT. This chain uses TRBV6-5 with TRBJ1-1, with unresolved D. Germline V CDR1 and CDR2: MNHEY, SVGAGI. Trimming cost V 3 bases and J 3 bases, with 14 bases left between them. The CDR3 sequence is 15 residues long.

The chain recombines TRBV5-1 with TRBJ1-2; 7 positions agree with TRBD1. Germline-derived CDR1 and CDR2 are SGHRS and YFSETQ. Trimming cost V 4 bases and J 8 bases; bases outside gene matches: 8. The CDR3 is 13 amino acids. The DNA for the CDR3 is TGCGCCAGCAGCCCTGACAGGGTAAAGGGCTACACCTTC. Its protein product is CASSPDRVKGYTF. The variable domain in full, completed from reference TRBV5-1 and TRBJ1-2, reads KAGVTQTPRYLIKTRGQQVTLSCSPISGHRSVSWYQQTPGQGLQFLFEYFSETQRNKGNFPGRFSGRQFSNSRSEMNVSTLELGDSALYLCASSPDRVKGYTFGSGTRLTVV.